The present entry profiles one TCR beta chain with its context. Its antigen is currently not known. Base quality data are lacking; no much larger clone is found one base away. Trimming takes 5 bases off V and 5 bases off J; junction bases not matched to a gene: 8. From the cysteine up to the phenylalanine, the CDR3 has a length of 14 residues. The only DNA kept is the CDR3, 42 bases in frame from the first base. The germline V gene (reference sequence) supplies CDR1 SEHNR and CDR2 FQNEAQ. The data stem from a study of technical replicates of blood from several donors (dated by TCRdb to 2017 to 2019). Preparation of the library involved the immunoSEQ multiplex PCR assay. What TCRdb holds here is the immuneACCESS table cut down to in-frame rearrangements. Part of the clones is not present; checked against another copy, under half of the missing clones reflect an unresolved V gene, and the others are unexplained. This sample lists more than 65,000 clones; roughly 92% were detected once. Over 0.35% of the sample is in the top ten clones.

Sequencing used T cells isolated from PBMCs. The chain links TRBV7-9 with TRBJ1-1, with 7 middle bases fitting TRBD1. This clonotype was sampled from a human donor in good health. The CDR3 corresponds to CASSLQGQWTEAFF. The nucleotides read TGTGCCAGCAGCCTACAGGGGCAGTGGACTGAAGCTTTCTTT.